This T cell receptor (delta chain) stems from a study of gamma-delta T cells after stem cell transplantation. The germline gives CDR1 GEAIGNYY, CDR2 EKD. The CDR3 runs to 20 residues. V lost 4 bases to trimming and J lost 0 bases; unmatched junction nucleotides: 12. TCRdb re-analyzed the RT-PCR reads via CATT. This table holds about 15,000 delta-chain clones, just under 9.5% found once. This clone showed up just a few times. Distinct nucleotide sequences in the sample also encode this CDR3. This sequence originates from a human donor. It is not recorded whose cells these are; they may come from a transplant donor. Specimen: gamma-delta T cells. This chain joins TRDV2 and TRDJ3; 9 nucleotides line up with TRDD3. The CDR3 here is CACERVRGDTSSWDTRQMFF. CDR3 nucleotide sequence: TGTGCCTGTGAACGAGTAAGGGGGGATACAAGCTCCTGGGACACCCGACAGATGTTTTTC.